This T cell receptor beta chain was retrieved from a study of monozygotic twins with inflammatory bowel disease. With the 5' RACE reads reprocessed, TCRdb shows one record per CDR3 protein and no DNA. This sample contains 330,000 or so distinct CDR3 sequences. The CDR3 has 15 residues. Germline V lookup: CDR1 SGHVS, CDR2 FNYEAQ. The V call is TRBV7-6, the J call TRBJ2-2; there is no DNA to check the TCRdb D call of TRBD1. Material: blood. The origin of this receptor is a human donor with ulcerative colitis or Crohn's disease, or a healthy co-twin of an affected twin (not recorded which). The CDR3 protein is CASSLALPVPGELFF.